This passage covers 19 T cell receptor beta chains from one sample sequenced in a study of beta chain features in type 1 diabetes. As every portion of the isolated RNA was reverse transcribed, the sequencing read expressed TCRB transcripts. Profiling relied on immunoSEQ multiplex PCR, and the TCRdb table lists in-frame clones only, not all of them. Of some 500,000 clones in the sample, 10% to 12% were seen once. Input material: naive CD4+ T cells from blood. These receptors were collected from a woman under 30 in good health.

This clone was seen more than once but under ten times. CDR3 nucleotide sequence: TGTGCCAGCAGCCCTAGAGACAGAAGTAAACTGTTTTTT. As protein: CASSPRDRSKLFF. The gene calls are TRBV7-2 and TRBJ1-4; possible D gene TRBD1, 5 bases. Per the germline V gene, CDR1 is SGHTA and CDR2 is FQGNSA. The CDR3 runs to 13 residues. Trimming removed 5 bases at V and 11 bases at J, with 15 bases between.

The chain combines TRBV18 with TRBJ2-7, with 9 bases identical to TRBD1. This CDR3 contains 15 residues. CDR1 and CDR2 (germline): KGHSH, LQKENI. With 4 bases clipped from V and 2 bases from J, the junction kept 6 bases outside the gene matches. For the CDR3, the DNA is TGTGCCAGCTCACAGCCGGGACAGGGAACCTACGAGCAGTACTTC. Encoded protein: CASSQPGQGTYEQYF.

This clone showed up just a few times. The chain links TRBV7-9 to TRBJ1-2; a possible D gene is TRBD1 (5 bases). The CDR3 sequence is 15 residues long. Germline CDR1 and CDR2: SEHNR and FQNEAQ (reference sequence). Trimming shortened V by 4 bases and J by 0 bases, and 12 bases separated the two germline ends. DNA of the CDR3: TGTGCCAGCAGCTCCGGGCCGACAGCTAACTATGGCTACACCTTC. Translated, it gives CASSSGPTANYGYTF.

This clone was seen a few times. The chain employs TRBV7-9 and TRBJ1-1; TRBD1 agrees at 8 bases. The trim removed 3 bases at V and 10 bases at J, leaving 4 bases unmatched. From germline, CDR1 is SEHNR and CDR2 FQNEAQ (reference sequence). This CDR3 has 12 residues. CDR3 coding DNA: TGTGCCAGCAGCTTTCTACAGGGGGGAGCTTTCTTT. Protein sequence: CASSFLQGGAFF.

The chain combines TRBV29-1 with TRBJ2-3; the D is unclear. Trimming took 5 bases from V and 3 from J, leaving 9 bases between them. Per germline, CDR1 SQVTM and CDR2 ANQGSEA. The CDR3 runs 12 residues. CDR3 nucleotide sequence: TGCAGCGTTAGCCGAGGTACAGATACGCAGTATTTT. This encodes CSVSRGTDTQYF.

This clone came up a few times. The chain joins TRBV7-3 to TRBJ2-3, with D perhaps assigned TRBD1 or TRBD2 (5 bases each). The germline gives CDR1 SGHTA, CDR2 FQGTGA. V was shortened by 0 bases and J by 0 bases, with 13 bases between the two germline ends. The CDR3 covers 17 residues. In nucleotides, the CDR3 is TGTGCCAGCAGCTTAACCAACCTTGGGGGAAGCACAGATACGCAGTATTTT. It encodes CASSLTNLGGSTDTQYF.

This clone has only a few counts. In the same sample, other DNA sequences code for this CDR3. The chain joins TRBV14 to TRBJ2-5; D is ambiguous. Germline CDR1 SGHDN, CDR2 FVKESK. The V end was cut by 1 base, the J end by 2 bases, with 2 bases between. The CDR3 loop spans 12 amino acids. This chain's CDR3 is CASSQVQETQYF. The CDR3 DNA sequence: TGTGCCAGCAGCCAAGTACAAGAGACCCAGTACTTC.

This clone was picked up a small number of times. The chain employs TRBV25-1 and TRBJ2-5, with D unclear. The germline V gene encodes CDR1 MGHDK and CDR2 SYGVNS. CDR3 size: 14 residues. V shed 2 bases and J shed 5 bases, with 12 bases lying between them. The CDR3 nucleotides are TGTGCCAGCAGTGAAATAGGGCCACGGGAGACCCAGTACTTC. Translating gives CASSEIGPRETQYF.

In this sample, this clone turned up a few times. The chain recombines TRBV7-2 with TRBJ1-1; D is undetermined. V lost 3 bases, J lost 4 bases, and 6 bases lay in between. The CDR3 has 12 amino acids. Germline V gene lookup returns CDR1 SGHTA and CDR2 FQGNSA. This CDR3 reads CASSFPTTEAFF. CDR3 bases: TGTGCCAGCAGCTTTCCGACCACTGAAGCTTTCTTT.

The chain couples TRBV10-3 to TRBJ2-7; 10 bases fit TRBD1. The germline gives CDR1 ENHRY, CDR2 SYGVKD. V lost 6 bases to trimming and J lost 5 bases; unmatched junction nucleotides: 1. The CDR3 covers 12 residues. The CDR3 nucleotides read TGTGCCATCAGGGGGACAGGGGACGAGCAGTACGTC. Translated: CAIRGTGDEQYV.

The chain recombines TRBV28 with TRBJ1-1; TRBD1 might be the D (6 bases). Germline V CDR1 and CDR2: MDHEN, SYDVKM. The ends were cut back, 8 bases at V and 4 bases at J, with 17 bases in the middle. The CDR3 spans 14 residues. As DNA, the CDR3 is TGTGCCAGCTGGCACAGGGCGTTTTCCACTGAAGCTTTCTTT. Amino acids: CASWHRAFSTEAFF.

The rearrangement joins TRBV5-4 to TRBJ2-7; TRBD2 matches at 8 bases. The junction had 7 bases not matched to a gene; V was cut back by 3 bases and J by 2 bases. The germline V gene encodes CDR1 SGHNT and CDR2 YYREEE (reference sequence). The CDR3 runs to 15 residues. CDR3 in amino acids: CASSSAREVPYEQYF. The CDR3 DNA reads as TGTGCCAGCAGCTCGGCGCGGGAGGTCCCCTACGAGCAGTACTTC. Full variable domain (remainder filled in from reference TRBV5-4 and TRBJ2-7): ETGVTQSPTHLIKTRGQQVTLRCSSQSGHNTVSWYQQALGQGPQFIFQYYREEENGRGNFPPRFSGLQFPNYSSELNVNALELDDSALYLCASSSAREVPYEQYFGPGTRLTVT.

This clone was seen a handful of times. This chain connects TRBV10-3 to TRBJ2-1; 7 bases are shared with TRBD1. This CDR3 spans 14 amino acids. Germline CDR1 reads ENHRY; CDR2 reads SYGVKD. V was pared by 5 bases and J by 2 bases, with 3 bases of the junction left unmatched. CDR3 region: CAISTGTAYNEQFF. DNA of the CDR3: TGTGCCATCAGTACCGGGACAGCCTACAATGAGCAGTTCTTC.

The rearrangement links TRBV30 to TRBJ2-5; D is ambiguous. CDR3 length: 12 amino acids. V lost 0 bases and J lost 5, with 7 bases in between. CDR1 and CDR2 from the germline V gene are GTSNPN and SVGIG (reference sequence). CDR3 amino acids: CAWSVGYETQYF. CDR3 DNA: TGTGCCTGGAGTGTAGGATATGAGACCCAGTACTTC.

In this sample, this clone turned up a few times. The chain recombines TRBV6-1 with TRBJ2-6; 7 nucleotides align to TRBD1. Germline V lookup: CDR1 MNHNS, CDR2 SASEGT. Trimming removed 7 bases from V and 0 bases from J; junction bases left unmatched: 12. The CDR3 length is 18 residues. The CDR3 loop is CASNDGTASRSGANVLTF. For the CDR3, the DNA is TGTGCCAGCAATGATGGGACAGCATCCCGCTCTGGGGCCAACGTCCTGACTTTC.

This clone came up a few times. The DNA for the CDR3 is TGTGCCAGCAGCAAAGGGATCGGGACTAGCGGGGGCCCTTCAGCTGAGCAGTTCTTC. It is translated as CASSKGIGTSGGPSAEQFF. V gene TRBV11-3 combines with J gene TRBJ2-1; 14 positions agree with TRBD2. CDR1 is SGHNT, CDR2 YENEEA, per germline. The CDR3 length is 19 residues. Trimming took 5 bases from V and 9 from J; bases not matched to a gene: 18.

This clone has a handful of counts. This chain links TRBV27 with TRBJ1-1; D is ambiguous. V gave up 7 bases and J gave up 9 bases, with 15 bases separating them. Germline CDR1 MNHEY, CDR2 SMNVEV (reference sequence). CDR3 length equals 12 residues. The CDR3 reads CASMIIGHKAFF. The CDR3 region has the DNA TGTGCCAGCATGATAATAGGGCACAAAGCTTTCTTT.

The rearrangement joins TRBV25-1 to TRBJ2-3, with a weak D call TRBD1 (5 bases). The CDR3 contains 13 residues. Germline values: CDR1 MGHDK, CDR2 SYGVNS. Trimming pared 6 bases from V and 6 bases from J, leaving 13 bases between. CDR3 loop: CASRGASMDTQYF. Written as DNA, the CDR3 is TGTGCCAGCAGAGGGGCCAGTATGGATACGCAGTATTTT.

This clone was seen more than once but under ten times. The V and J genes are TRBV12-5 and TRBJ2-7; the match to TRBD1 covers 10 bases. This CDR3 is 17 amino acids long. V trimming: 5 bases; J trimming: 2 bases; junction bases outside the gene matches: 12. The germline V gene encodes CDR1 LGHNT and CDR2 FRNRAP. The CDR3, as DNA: TGTGCTAGTGGTCCAGGGACAGGGGATTGTATAGCCTACGAGCAGTACGTC. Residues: CASGPGTGDCIAYEQYV.